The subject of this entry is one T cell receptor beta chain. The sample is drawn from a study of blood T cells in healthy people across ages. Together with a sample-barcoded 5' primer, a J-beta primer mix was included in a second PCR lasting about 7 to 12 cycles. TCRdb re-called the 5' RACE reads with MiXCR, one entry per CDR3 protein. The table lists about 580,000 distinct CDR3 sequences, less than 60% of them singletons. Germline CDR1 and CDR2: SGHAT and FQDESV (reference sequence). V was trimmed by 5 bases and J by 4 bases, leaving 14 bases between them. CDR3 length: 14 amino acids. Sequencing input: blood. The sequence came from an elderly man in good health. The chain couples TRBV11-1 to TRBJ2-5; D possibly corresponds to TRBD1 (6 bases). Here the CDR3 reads CASSRPLGGETQYF. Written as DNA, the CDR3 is TGTGCCAGCAGCCGGCCACTAGGGGGAGAGACCCAGTACTTC.